The T cell receptor (beta chain) described here comes from a study of CD8 T cells in ankylosing spondylitis. Study-level points and caveats: Fewer than 10 highly homologous variants made up a TCR beta motif that seemed to typify ankylosing spondylitis blood.

Each CDR3 protein is one row after TCRdb ran MiXCR on the 5' RACE reads. In the table there are hundreds of thousands of distinct CDR3 sequences, under 12% of which are singletons. This CDR3 comprises 15 residues. Germline loops: CDR1 SGHRS, CDR2 YFSETQ. The J segment lost 2 bases and the V segment lost 4 bases, leaving 8 bases of the junction unmatched. Turning to this clonotype: The antigen is unknown.

The source of this sequence is a male donor with ankylosing spondylitis or in good health (not recorded which). The sequencing input was blood, either unsorted or a sorted T cell fraction (not recorded which). The chain is built from TRBV5-1 and TRBJ1-1, with 7 bases aligning to TRBD1. The chain's CDR3 is CASSQSRQGNTEAFF. CDR3 nucleotide sequence: TGCGCCAGCAGCCAGTCCAGACAGGGTAACACTGAAGCTTTCTTT.